What follows is one T cell receptor beta chain and its context. TCRdb's table, derived via immunoSEQ multiplex PCR, lists solely in-frame clones and lacks some. The sample gives roughly 50,000 clones, approximately 89% of which show up once; roughly 5.7% is in the top ten. These data are taken from a study of OX40 agonist ivuxolimab in advanced cancers. This CDR3 has 14 amino acids. V shed 1 base and J shed 3 bases, with 9 bases lying between them. Germline V gives CDR1 MDHEN, CDR2 SYDVKM. The specimen comprised CD4+ or CD8+ T cells sorted from blood, sampled in a trial of the OX40 agonist ivuxolimab. This receptor was obtained from an adult with an advanced solid tumor such as melanoma, head and neck, liver or kidney cancer. The chain uses TRBV28 and TRBJ1-2; D is undetermined. The CDR3 coding sequence is TGTGCCAGCAGTTTATATCGGACCTACTATGGCTACACCTTC. Translated, it gives CASSLYRTYYGYTF.